This T cell receptor (beta chain) stems from a study of blood T cell repertoires in COVID-19 (dated by TCRdb to about 2020). Context from the whole study: Samples covering the acute and convalescent phases of COVID-19 were provided by collaborators in the United States, Italy and Spain. HLA class I and class II types, where available, came from metadata supplied by the sample provider rather than from assay-based typing. The repertoires were made available in a free public database intended to serve as a resource for research on the immune response to SARS-CoV-2. The samples were drawn from two sources: the first 160 participants of the ongoing ImmuneRACE study, and 950 to 1,500 subjects contributed by 6 global collaborators. Subjects who had been exposed to COVID-19, were actively infected with it, or had recovered from it provided the deeply sampled blood TCRbeta repertoires that made up the dataset. The prospective study material was composed of cDNA or gDNA derived from T cells, B-cell-depleted T cells, or PBMCs. The sample metadata nearly always contained a de-identified subject ID, COVID-19 status, age in years and sex.

From V the trimming removes 6 bases and from J it removes 3 bases, while the gene matches leave 4 bases of the junction unaccounted for. Including cysteine and phenylalanine, the CDR3 has 14 amino acids. Solely the CDR3 DNA is kept, with 42 bases framed from the first base. The germline V gene encodes CDR1 MDHEN and CDR2 SYDVKM. TCRbeta CDR3 regions were amplified from genomic DNA using the immunoSEQ Assay, a bias-controlled multiplex PCR. Per the source publication's procedure: The number of nucleated cells in each sample was estimated by amplification of reference gene primers within the assay. To quantify the absolute abundance of each unique TCRbeta CDR3 rearrangement, sequence reads were collapsed and filtered. Productive Simpson clonality was computed per sample as the square root of Simpson's diversity index over productive rearrangements. TCRdb obtained this table from immuneACCESS and retained in-frame rearrangements with V and J assigned. These tables miss some clones; where compared with another copy, unresolved V genes account for less than half of the shortfall, and the remainder is unexplained. The V and J calls and clone size were taken over from that table, and D and trimming were inferred from the DNA. The sample profile shows 70,000 or so clones; about 85% of them were found once. The ten largest clones capture roughly 13% of the sample.

One collaborating source in Seattle enrolled patients while the patients were actively infected and followed the patients over time throughout the course of disease. Whole blood was collected in K2EDTA tubes by collaborating institutions according to the institutions' own protocols. Collaborator samples were shipped for TCRbeta analysis as frozen whole blood, isolated PBMCs, or DNA extracted from either sample type. As to this clone: No cognate antigen has been identified for it. No much larger clone exists at a distance of one base, and base qualities are not known.

Beyond this particular receptor, the publication reports: Clinical and demographic metadata were provided uncurated, with the amount varying by source and participant.

The sequenced sample consisted of peripheral blood. The receptor chain draws on TRBV28 and TRBJ2-7, and TRBD2 aligns with 11 junction nucleotides. The source is a man in his fifties with COVID-19, enrolled during active disease. The DNA sequence is TGTGCCAGCAGGTATAGCGGGAGGGACTACGAGCAGTACTTC. Its protein reads: CASRYSGRDYEQYF.